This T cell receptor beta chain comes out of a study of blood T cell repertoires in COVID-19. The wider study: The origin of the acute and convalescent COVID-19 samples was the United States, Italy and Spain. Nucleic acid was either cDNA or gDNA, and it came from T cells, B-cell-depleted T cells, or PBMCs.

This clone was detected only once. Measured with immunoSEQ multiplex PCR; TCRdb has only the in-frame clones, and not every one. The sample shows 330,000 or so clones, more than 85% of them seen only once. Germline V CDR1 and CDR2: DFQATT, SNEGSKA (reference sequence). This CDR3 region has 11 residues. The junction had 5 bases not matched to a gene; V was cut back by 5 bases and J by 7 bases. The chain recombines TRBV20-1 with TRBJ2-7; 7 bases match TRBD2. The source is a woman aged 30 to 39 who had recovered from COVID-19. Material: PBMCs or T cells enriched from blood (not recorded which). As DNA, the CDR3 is TGCAGTGCTCCTATAGCGGGTGAGCAGTACTTC. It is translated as CSAPIAGEQYF.